This is a list of T cell receptor beta chains from one sample in a study of T cells in localized non-small cell lung cancer. TCRdb's copy holds only in-frame clones and misses some; the assay was immunoSEQ multiplex PCR. The data show around 26,000 clones, 75% to 95% seen once. The source was peripheral blood, collected before any cancer treatment. These receptors were collected from an older female donor with stage II squamous cell lung carcinoma. The CDR3 runs from the conserved cysteine through the conserved F or W. The D gene is left open where the match is weak. Clone size is stated in some rows and not others, as once, few, many or a class when expanded.

d_gene: .; j_gene: TRBJ2-5; abundance: .; v_gene: TRBV19; CDR3aa: CASSPGRLAETQYF; CDR3nt: TGTGCCAGTAGTCCCGGCCGGTTGGCAGAGACCCAGTACTTC
d_gene: .; j_gene: TRBJ1-3; abundance: .; v_gene: TRBV7-8; CDR3aa: CASSGRGSGNTIYF; CDR3nt: TGTGCCAGCAGCGGCAGGGGCTCTGGAAACACCATATATTTT
d_gene: .; j_gene: TRBJ2-1; abundance: .; v_gene: TRBV2; CDR3aa: CASGLTEQFF; CDR3nt: TGTGCCAGCGGCCTCACTGAGCAGTTCTTC
d_gene: .; j_gene: TRBJ2-4; abundance: .; v_gene: TRBV7-9; CDR3aa: CASSADRLVKNIQYF; CDR3nt: TGTGCCAGCAGCGCCGACAGGCTGGTCAAAAACATTCAGTACTTC
d_gene: TRBD2; j_gene: TRBJ2-3; abundance: .; v_gene: TRBV6-6; CDR3aa: CASSFLSGGTDTQYF; CDR3nt: TGTGCCAGCAGTTTTCTTAGCGGGGGCACAGATACGCAGTATTTT
d_gene: TRBD1; j_gene: TRBJ1-2; abundance: once; v_gene: TRBV7-3; CDR3aa: CASSPSRTGWEGYTF; CDR3nt: TGTGCCAGCAGCCCTTCCAGGACAGGGTGGGAAGGCTACACCTTC
d_gene: .; j_gene: TRBJ1-3; abundance: .; v_gene: TRBV4-2; CDR3aa: CASSQEQGSGNTIYF; CDR3nt: TGTGCCAGCAGCCAAGAACAGGGCTCTGGAAACACCATATATTTT
d_gene: .; j_gene: TRBJ2-2; abundance: .; v_gene: TRBV15; CDR3aa: CATSRGVARSNTGELFF; CDR3nt: TGTGCCACCAGCAGAGGGGTGGCCCGTTCGAACACCGGGGAGCTGTTTTTT
d_gene: TRBD2; j_gene: TRBJ2-7; abundance: .; v_gene: TRBV6-6; CDR3aa: CASSYSFQAGDEQYF; CDR3nt: TGTGCCAGCAGTTACAGTTTTCAAGCGGGAGACGAGCAGTACTTC
d_gene: .; j_gene: TRBJ2-5; abundance: .; v_gene: TRBV18; CDR3aa: CASSQQGQQETQYF; CDR3nt: TGTGCCAGCTCGCAACAGGGTCAACAAGAGACCCAGTACTTC
d_gene: .; j_gene: TRBJ2-7; abundance: .; v_gene: TRBV2; CDR3aa: CASSEMGLVLIYEQYF; CDR3nt: TGTGCCAGCAGTGAAATGGGACTGGTGCTGATCTACGAGCAGTACTTC
d_gene: TRBD1; j_gene: TRBJ1-1; abundance: .; v_gene: TRBV2; CDR3aa: CASSVPYDRVGTEAFF; CDR3nt: TGTGCCAGCAGCGTCCCTTACGACAGGGTGGGCACTGAAGCTTTCTTT
d_gene: .; j_gene: TRBJ2-2; abundance: .; v_gene: TRBV7-2; CDR3aa: CASSFSGDTGELFF; CDR3nt: TGTGCCAGCAGCTTTAGCGGAGACACCGGGGAGCTGTTTTTT
d_gene: .; j_gene: TRBJ1-1; abundance: .; v_gene: TRBV19; CDR3aa: CASSISSNRAGNTEAFF; CDR3nt: TGTGCCAGTAGTATTTCCTCGAATAGGGCCGGGAACACTGAAGCTTTCTTT
d_gene: .; j_gene: TRBJ2-5; abundance: .; v_gene: TRBV2; CDR3aa: CASSGLGVAAQYF; CDR3nt: TGTGCCAGCAGTGGTTTGGGGGTAGCGGCCCAGTACTTC
d_gene: .; j_gene: TRBJ1-1; abundance: .; v_gene: TRBV5-6; CDR3aa: CASSLDWELGDTEAFF; CDR3nt: TGTGCCAGCAGCTTGGATTGGGAACTGGGGGACACTGAAGCTTTCTTT
d_gene: .; j_gene: TRBJ1-2; abundance: .; v_gene: TRBV6-5; CDR3aa: CASHPRGALGYTF; CDR3nt: TGTGCCAGCCATCCCCGGGGGGCGCTTGGCTACACCTTC
d_gene: TRBD2; j_gene: TRBJ2-1; abundance: .; v_gene: TRBV5-6; CDR3aa: CASSLGLAGEQFF; CDR3nt: TGTGCCAGCAGCTTGGGACTAGCGGGAGAGCAGTTCTTC
d_gene: .; j_gene: TRBJ2-1; abundance: .; v_gene: TRBV27; CDR3aa: CASRRRVSGDTTSYNEQFF; CDR3nt: TGTGCCAGCAGACGGCGGGTTTCGGGAGACACAACGTCCTACAATGAGCAGTTCTTC
d_gene: .; j_gene: TRBJ1-2; abundance: .; v_gene: TRBV2; CDR3aa: CASSWGAGPEGGYTF; CDR3nt: TGTGCCAGCAGTTGGGGCGCAGGGCCTGAGGGGGGCTACACCTTC
d_gene: TRBD1; j_gene: TRBJ1-1; abundance: .; v_gene: TRBV11-1; CDR3aa: CASSPGVGTGLSTEAFF; CDR3nt: TGTGCCAGCAGCCCAGGGGTAGGGACAGGGCTGAGCACTGAAGCTTTCTTT
d_gene: .; j_gene: TRBJ2-7; abundance: .; v_gene: TRBV11-2; CDR3aa: CASSRQSQGTSSYEQYF; CDR3nt: TGTGCCAGCAGCCGCCAGTCTCAGGGCACCAGCTCCTACGAGCAGTACTTC
d_gene: TRBD2; j_gene: TRBJ2-3; abundance: .; v_gene: TRBV5-4; CDR3aa: CASSSPGLAPPDTQYF; CDR3nt: TGTGCCAGCAGTTCTCCGGGACTAGCCCCACCCGATACGCAGTATTTT
d_gene: .; j_gene: TRBJ2-7; abundance: .; v_gene: TRBV10-1; CDR3aa: CASSESGGRRGFYEQYF; CDR3nt: TGCGCCAGCAGTGAGTCGGGGGGCCGGCGGGGATTCTACGAGCAGTACTTC
d_gene: .; j_gene: TRBJ2-2; abundance: .; v_gene: TRBV11-2; CDR3aa: CASSTRKGTGELFF; CDR3nt: TGTGCCAGCAGCACCCGGAAAGGGACCGGGGAGCTGTTTTTT
d_gene: .; j_gene: TRBJ2-7; abundance: .; v_gene: TRBV30; CDR3aa: CALVRGAWEQYF; CDR3nt: TGTGCCTTGGTACGGGGGGCATGGGAGCAGTACTTC
d_gene: TRBD1; j_gene: TRBJ1-5; abundance: .; v_gene: TRBV6-5; CDR3aa: CASSLQTGGHQPQHF; CDR3nt: TGTGCCAGCAGCCTTCAGACAGGGGGCCATCAGCCCCAGCATTTT
d_gene: .; j_gene: TRBJ2-1; abundance: .; v_gene: TRBV7-2; CDR3aa: CASSPAPSSYNEQFF; CDR3nt: TGTGCCAGCAGCCCGGCACCTAGCTCCTACAATGAGCAGTTCTTC
d_gene: .; j_gene: TRBJ1-6; abundance: .; v_gene: TRBV28; CDR3aa: CASVSGVFNSPLHF; CDR3nt: TGTGCCAGCGTTTCAGGGGTTTTTAATTCACCCCTCCACTTT
d_gene: TRBD1; j_gene: TRBJ1-1; abundance: few; v_gene: TRBV13; CDR3aa: CASSFTGGLTNTEAFF; CDR3nt: TGTGCCAGCAGCTTCACAGGGGGCCTAACTAACACTGAAGCTTTCTTT
d_gene: .; j_gene: TRBJ2-7; abundance: .; v_gene: TRBV6-1; CDR3aa: CASRVTGIEQYF; CDR3nt: TGTGCCAGCAGGGTCACAGGGATCGAGCAGTACTTC
d_gene: .; j_gene: TRBJ2-5; abundance: .; v_gene: TRBV28; CDR3aa: CASSPDPQETQYF; CDR3nt: TGTGCCAGCAGTCCAGATCCACAAGAGACCCAGTACTTC